This note documents a single TCR beta chain sequence. The target antigen is unknown. Germline V lookup: CDR1 SGDLS, CDR2 YYNGEE. With V trimmed by 4 bases and J by 2 bases, 10 bases remained unmatched. The CDR3 spans 16 residues. 200 to 250 ng DNA, 30,000 or so T cell genomes, went into each sorted-subset replicate PCR. Sequencing was performed with immunoSEQ multiplex PCR; in TCRdb, only in-frame clones are kept and a portion is missing. The sample yields roughly 2,300,000 clones, 92% seen once. The data stem from a study of shared clonotypes between healthy human individuals. The wider study: The donors, a couple of women and three men, were aged 18 to 49. The study's findings and limits: The rarefaction results pointed to incomplete sorted-subset sequencing despite large depth. Clonotype sharing among donors likely depends on sequencing depth.

Sequenced material: naive CD4+ T cells from PBMCs. Subset specified: CD45RA+ positively selected. This clonotype originated in a man aged 18 to 30 in good health. Some clones in this sample may be carry-over from other donors' samples. The chain carries TRBV9 and TRBJ2-7, with 9 bases fitting TRBD1. CDR3 sequence: CASSTGTGSLPYEQYF. DNA for the CDR3: TGTGCCAGCAGCACAGGGACAGGGAGCCTTCCCTACGAGCAGTACTTC.